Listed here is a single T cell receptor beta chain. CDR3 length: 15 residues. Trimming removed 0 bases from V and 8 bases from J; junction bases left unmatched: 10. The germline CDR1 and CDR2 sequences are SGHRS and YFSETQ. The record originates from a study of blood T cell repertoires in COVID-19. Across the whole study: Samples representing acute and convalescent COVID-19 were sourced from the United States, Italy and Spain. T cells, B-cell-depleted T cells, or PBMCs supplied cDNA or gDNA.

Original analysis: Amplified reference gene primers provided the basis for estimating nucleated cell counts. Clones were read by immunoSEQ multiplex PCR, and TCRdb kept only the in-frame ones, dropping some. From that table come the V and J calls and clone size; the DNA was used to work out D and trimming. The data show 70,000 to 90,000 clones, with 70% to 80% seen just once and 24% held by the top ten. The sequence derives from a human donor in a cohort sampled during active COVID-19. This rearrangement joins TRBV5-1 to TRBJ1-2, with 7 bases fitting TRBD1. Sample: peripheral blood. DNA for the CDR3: TGCGCCAGCAGCTTGGACCCCACAGGGGCCGGGGGCTACACCTTC. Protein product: CASSLDPTGAGGYTF.